The clone carrying this TCR beta chain was seen a few times. TCRdb itself ran the RT-PCR reads through MiXCR, one entry per CDR3 protein. This sample has a few hundred thousand distinct CDR3 sequences, with about 15% found just once. Trimming pared 1 base from V and 1 base from J, leaving 6 bases between. CDR1 and CDR2 (germline): KGHSH, LQKENI. This CDR3 comprises 14 residues. The data stem from a study of response to subunit inactivated influenza vaccine. The clonotype originates from a man between 45 and 60 years old who received an inactivated influenza vaccine. Specimen: PBMCs from blood, collected 12 days after vaccination. The rearrangement uses TRBV18 and TRBJ2-3; D gene ambiguous. In nucleotides, the CDR3 is TGTGCCAGCTCACCACGGGTTGGCACAGATACGCAGTATTTT. Protein product: CASSPRVGTDTQYF.